The 31 T cell receptor beta chains below come from one sample, sequenced in a study of shared clonotypes between healthy human individuals. Measured with immunoSEQ multiplex PCR; TCRdb has only the in-frame clones, and not every one. The sample holds 2 million to 2.5 million clones, approximately 95% seen once. The sample taken for sequencing was naive CD4+ T cells sorted from blood. The subset: CD45RA+ positively selected. Source of these receptors: a man in his late teens or twenties in good health.

The chain has TRBV12-5 and TRBJ2-1; 13 bases align to TRBD2. CDR1 is LGHNT and CDR2 is FRNRAP in the germline V gene. Trimming removed 0 bases from V and 8 bases from J; junction bases left unmatched: 10. CDR3 size: 18 residues. CDR3 DNA: TGTGCTAGTGGTTTGGTACTAGGGAGGACTAGCGGGAGACATGAGCAGTTCTTC. It is translated as CASGLVLGRTSGRHEQFF.

The rearrangement links TRBV19 to TRBJ1-6; D perhaps matches TRBD1 (5 bases). Trimming removed 5 bases from V and 10 bases from J, with 15 bases in between. Germline values: CDR1 LNHDA, CDR2 SQIVND (reference sequence). CDR3 length: 14 amino acids. The CDR3, as DNA: TGTGCCAGTAGTGTCAGGGTTGGGGGATCACCCCTCCACTTT. Translated: CASSVRVGGSPLHF.

The CDR3 sequence is CAWSGTEATNEKLFF. CDR3 DNA sequence: TGTGCCTGGAGTGGAACAGAAGCAACTAATGAAAAACTGTTTTTT. The rearrangement links TRBV30 to TRBJ1-4, with D hard to call. Trimming took 1 base from V and 0 from J, leaving 9 bases between them. This CDR3 has 15 amino acids. CDR1 and CDR2 (germline): GTSNPN, SVGIG (reference sequence).

The gene calls are TRBV18 and TRBJ2-2; 10 bases map to TRBD2. The trim removed 3 bases at V and 4 bases at J, leaving 5 bases unmatched. Germline assignment: CDR1 KGHSH and CDR2 LQKENI. The CDR3 covers 16 residues. CDR3 protein: CASSPQGLASTGELFF. The CDR3, as DNA: TGTGCCAGCTCACCCCAGGGACTAGCGAGCACCGGGGAGCTGTTTTTT.

With respect to this clone: Other nucleotide sequences in the sample specify the same CDR3. The rearrangement uses TRBV6-5 and TRBJ2-7; D ambiguous. The germline CDR1 and CDR2 sequences are MNHEY and SVGAGI. The CDR3 loop spans 13 amino acids. V was pared by 7 bases and J by 2 bases, with 12 bases between. CDR3 coding DNA: TGTGCCAGCACCCGAGGCTCTACCTACGAGCAGTACTTC. It encodes CASTRGSTYEQYF.

The chain is built from TRBV7-9 and TRBJ2-5; D remains unclear. From germline, CDR1 is SEHNR and CDR2 FQNEAQ (reference sequence). The CDR3 is 13 amino acids. V lost 6 bases, J lost 4 bases, and 12 bases lay in between. In DNA, the CDR3 is TGTGCCAGCAGTCCCTTGGTGGGAGAGACCCAGTACTTC. Translated, it gives CASSPLVGETQYF.

The rearrangement links TRBV7-9 to TRBJ1-4, with D possibly being TRBD1 (5 bases). Germline CDR1 is SEHNR and CDR2 is FQNEAQ (reference sequence). The ends were cut back, 5 bases at V and 0 bases at J, with 16 bases in the middle. The CDR3 loop spans 17 amino acids. The CDR3 nucleotides are TGTGCCAGCAGCCGACAGCTAGAAGGGCCAACTAATGAAAAACTGTTTTTT. This sequence encodes CASSRQLEGPTNEKLFF.

The chain uses TRBV7-9 and TRBJ2-3, with 7 nucleotides matching TRBD1. There are 16 residues in the CDR3. From germline, CDR1 is SEHNR and CDR2 FQNEAQ (reference sequence). V was clipped by 4 bases and J by 0 bases; unmatched bases: 7. CDR3 protein: CASSYGTDFSTDTQYF. The CDR3 DNA sequence: TGTGCCAGCAGCTACGGGACAGATTTTAGCACAGATACGCAGTATTTT. Looking up the rest from reference TRBV7-9 and TRBJ2-3 gives the full variable domain: DTGVSQNPRHKITKRGQNVTFRCDPISEHNRLYWYRQTLGQGPEFLTYFQNEAQLEKSRLLSDRFSAERPKGSFSTLEIQRTEQGDSAMYLCASSYGTDFSTDTQYFGPGTRLTVL.

The CDR3: CASRDRVGTDTQYF. DNA of the CDR3: TGTGCCAGCAGAGACAGGGTGGGGACAGATACGCAGTATTTT. The chain has TRBV2 and TRBJ2-3, with 7 bases lining up with TRBD1. Germline V CDR1 and CDR2: SNHLY, FYNNEI. V trimming: 6 bases; J trimming: 3 bases; junction bases outside the gene matches: 6. This CDR3 is built from 14 residues.

The genes are TRBV7-9 and TRBJ1-2; D remains ambiguous. The V end lost 1 base, the J end lost 10 bases, and 10 bases lay between the germline ends. Germline V gives CDR1 SEHNR, CDR2 FQNEAQ (reference sequence). The CDR3 spans 12 residues. CDR3: CASSLDYIDYTF. The CDR3 region has the DNA TGTGCCAGCAGCTTAGACTATATAGACTACACCTTC.

A single count supports this clone. This chain joins TRBV4-1 and TRBJ1-2; TRBD1 matches 10 bases. CDR1 is MGHRA, CDR2 YSYEKL, per germline. With V trimmed by 6 bases and J by 7 bases, 14 bases remained unmatched. The CDR3 sequence is 16 residues long. The CDR3 loop reads CASRPVAGTGVRGYTF. The CDR3 nucleotides read TGCGCCAGCAGACCCGTAGCCGGGACAGGGGTACGTGGCTACACCTTC.

This chain links TRBV15 with TRBJ2-7; tentative D call: TRBD1 (5 bases). Germline CDR1 and CDR2: LNHNV and YYDKDF (reference sequence). Trimming left V 0 bases short and J 6 bases short, with 18 bases between. The CDR3 loop spans 16 amino acids. The CDR3 DNA reads TGTGCCACCAGCAGAGACCCTATCAGGGATGGCGGCGAGCAGTACTTC. Translation: CATSRDPIRDGGEQYF. The variable domain in full, with the rest retrieved from reference TRBV15 and TRBJ2-7, is DAMVIQNPRYQVTQFGKPVTLSCSQTLNHNVMYWYQQKSSQAPKLLFHYYDKDFNNEADTPDNFQSRRPNTSFCFLDIRSPGLGDTAMYLCATSRDPIRDGGEQYFGPGTRLTVT.

Comment on this clone: Other DNA sequences within the sample encode an identical CDR3. The chain carries TRBV7-2 and TRBJ2-7; a weak D match, TRBD2 (5 bases). CDR3 length: 13 amino acids. CDR1 is SGHTA, CDR2 FQGNSA, per germline. V lost 4 bases and J 2 bases, leaving 9 bases between the germline ends. CDR3 DNA: TGTGCCAGCAGCTCCTCCGGGGCCTACGAGCAGTACTTC. It is translated as CASSSSGAYEQYF.

The chain has TRBV27 and TRBJ2-2, with a possible D match to TRBD2 (6 bases). This CDR3 comprises 14 residues. CDR1 and CDR2 (germline): MNHEY, SMNVEV (reference sequence). Trimming took off 6 bases at V and 2 bases at J, with 10 bases between the two ends. CDR3: CASSGGPNTGELFF. CDR3 in DNA: TGTGCCAGCAGCGGGGGACCAAACACCGGGGAGCTGTTTTTT.

This chain connects TRBV30 to TRBJ2-5; 7 bases align to TRBD1. V trimming: 5 bases; J trimming: 4 bases; junction bases outside the gene matches: 7. CDR3 size: 13 residues. From germline, CDR1 is GTSNPN and CDR2 SVGIG (reference sequence). CDR3 region: CAWGQVASETQYF. In nucleotides, the CDR3 is TGTGCCTGGGGACAGGTCGCGTCAGAGACCCAGTACTTC.

The V gene is TRBV19, the J gene TRBJ1-5; the D is unclear. The V gene lost 6 bases and the J gene lost 4 bases, with 19 bases spanning the gap. The CDR3 contains 16 residues. Germline CDR1 reads LNHDA; CDR2 reads SQIVND (reference sequence). The CDR3 region has the DNA TGTGCCAGTAGCCATGAGACCGCGTCGGGGAATCAGCCCCAGCATTTT. It translates to CASSHETASGNQPQHF.

The chain uses TRBV28 and TRBJ1-6; no firm D call. Germline CDR1 and CDR2: MDHEN and SYDVKM. There are 11 residues in the CDR3. Deletions cut 4 bases from V and 7 bases from J, with 2 bases between. The CDR3 reads CASSSNSPLHF. DNA for the CDR3: TGTGCCAGCAGTTCCAATTCACCCCTCCACTTT.

The chain uses TRBV11-1 and TRBJ1-1; D possibly corresponds to TRBD1 (5 bases). CDR1 is SGHAT, CDR2 FQDESV, per germline (reference sequence). V was cut by 1 base and J by 4 bases, with 10 bases left in between. The CDR3 is made up of 14 amino acids. The CDR3 protein is CASSLVGEITEAFF. DNA for the CDR3: TGTGCCAGCAGCTTAGTGGGGGAAATCACTGAAGCTTTCTTT.

The chain carries TRBV29-1 and TRBJ1-1; no reliable D call. Trimming pared 0 bases from V and 6 bases from J, leaving 8 bases between. Germline V gene data show CDR1 as SQVTM and CDR2 as ANQGSEA. The CDR3 is 12 amino acids. The CDR3, as DNA: TGCAGCGTTGAAGATGTGGCAGCTGAAGCTTTCTTT. As protein: CSVEDVAAEAFF.

The chain has TRBV11-2 and TRBJ1-2; a weak D match, TRBD1 (5 bases). The V gene lost 5 bases and the J gene lost 5 bases, with 18 bases spanning the gap. Germline V gene data show CDR1 as SGHAT and CDR2 as FQNNGV. The CDR3 spans 15 residues. The CDR3 sequence is CASSTRTGTVYGYTF. CDR3 sequence (DNA): TGTGCCAGCAGCACACGCACCGGGACGGTATATGGCTACACCTTC.

V and J are TRBV5-1 and TRBJ1-1, with 11 bases identical to TRBD1. The CDR3 loop spans 16 amino acids. From germline, CDR1 is SGHRS and CDR2 YFSETQ. Unmatched junction bases numbered 9, after V lost 4 bases and J lost 4 bases. DNA for the CDR3: TGCGCCAGCAGCCCCCGGACAGGGGGCTTTAGCACTGAAGCTTTCTTT. Translating gives CASSPRTGGFSTEAFF.

A remark on this clone: At the DNA level, this CDR3 is encoded by other sequences in the same sample as well. The rearrangement links TRBV6-1 to TRBJ2-5; TRBD1 matches at 8 bases. V gave up 6 bases and J gave up 5 bases; unmatched junction bases: 11. Germline CDR1 and CDR2: MNHNS and SASEGT. The CDR3 spans 15 residues. The CDR3 spells CASSPGQGWGETQYF. As DNA, the CDR3 is TGTGCCAGCAGCCCAGGACAGGGATGGGGGGAGACCCAGTACTTC.

As to this clone: Other DNA sequences in this specimen translate into the identical CDR3. V and J are TRBV30 and TRBJ1-1; possibly TRBD1 for D (6 bases). CDR1 is GTSNPN and CDR2 is SVGIG in the germline V gene (reference sequence). The CDR3 is 13 amino acids. Trimming cost V 3 bases and J 1 base, with 9 bases left between them. Here the CDR3 reads CAWSLGGNTEAFF. The CDR3 nucleotides read TGTGCCTGGAGCTTAGGGGGGAACACTGAAGCTTTCTTT.

This clone was seen once. This chain connects TRBV11-3 to TRBJ2-1, with 13 bases identical to TRBD2. V was pared by 1 base and J by 5 bases, with 2 bases of the junction left unmatched. Germline V gives CDR1 SGHNT, CDR2 YENEEA. The CDR3 contains 16 residues. CDR3 sequence (DNA): TGTGCCAGCAGCTTAGGAGGACTAGCGGGAGACAATGAGCAGTTCTTC. It translates to CASSLGGLAGDNEQFF.

This chain connects TRBV5-1 to TRBJ1-6; 8 bases map to TRBD1. The germline CDR1 and CDR2 sequences are SGHRS and YFSETQ. V gave up 4 bases and J gave up 9 bases; unmatched junction bases: 6. The CDR3 totals 14 residues. Here the CDR3 reads CASSPGQDVSPLHF. DNA of the CDR3: TGCGCCAGCAGCCCGGGACAGGACGTTTCACCCCTCCACTTT.

The chain links TRBV7-2 to TRBJ2-5; no reliable D call. Trimming took 5 bases from V and 4 from J, leaving 17 bases between them. Germline values: CDR1 SGHTA, CDR2 FQGNSA. The CDR3 is 15 amino acids. DNA of the CDR3: TGTGCCAGCAGCCCTGTTATATTGAGTGGAGAGACCCAGTACTTC. It codes for CASSPVILSGETQYF.

The rearrangement uses TRBV6-6 and TRBJ2-5, with a weak D call TRBD1 (6 bases). Trimming left V 6 bases short and J 5 bases short, with 22 bases between. The CDR3 contains 16 residues. From germline, CDR1 is MNHNY and CDR2 SVGAGI (reference sequence). This CDR3 reads CASRSDSIIERETQYF. The CDR3 nucleotides are TGTGCCAGCAGATCGGACAGCATCATAGAAAGGGAGACCCAGTACTTC.

This chain links TRBV5-1 with TRBJ2-2, with D hard to call. Germline V gene data show CDR1 as SGHRS and CDR2 as YFSETQ. CDR3 length: 15 amino acids. The V end was cut by 4 bases, the J end by 4 bases, with 14 bases between. Here the CDR3 DNA reads TGCGCCAGCAGCCCTCACGAAGGGTTCACCGGGGAGCTGTTTTTT. It specifies CASSPHEGFTGELFF.

The chain carries TRBV5-1 and TRBJ2-2, with D uncertain. The CDR3 is 14 amino acids. CDR1 and CDR2 (germline): SGHRS, YFSETQ. The V end lost 4 bases, the J end lost 7 bases, and 14 bases lay between the germline ends. DNA of the CDR3: TGCGCCAGCAGCGAAGGTCCCAGTGGCGGGGAGCTGTTTTTT. Amino acid sequence: CASSEGPSGGELFF.

Concerning this clone itself: Sequence at one end of the junction differs from germline and may be a read error. This sample includes further DNA sequences coding for the same CDR3. The chain combines TRBV7-7 with TRBJ2-5; TRBD1 matches 7 bases. This CDR3 is 13 amino acids long. The germline CDR1 and CDR2 sequences are SSHAT and FNYEAQ (reference sequence). CDR3 DNA sequence: TGTGCTAGCAGCCCCGGGACAGCGGAGACCCAGTACTTC. Translated, it gives CASSPGTAETQYF.

This clone was seen a few times. The rearrangement joins TRBV6-5 to TRBJ1-5, with 7 bases that match TRBD1. The CDR3 has 14 amino acids. J lost 7 bases, V lost 3 bases, and 6 bases had no gene match. Germline V lookup: CDR1 MNHEY, CDR2 SVGAGI. CDR3 loop: CASSYRQGGQPQHF. For the CDR3, the DNA is TGTGCCAGCAGTTATCGACAGGGAGGACAGCCCCAGCATTTT.